The source of this T cell receptor (beta chain) is a study of identical twins. In its sample, this clonotype was seen a few times. The CDR3 totals 18 residues. The V and J ends lost 6 bases and 0 bases, in that order; junction bases with no gene match: 7. Germline assignment: CDR1 ENHRY and CDR2 SYGVKD. In TCRdb, the 5' RACE reads were re-called with MiXCR into one record per CDR3 protein. The profile shows 250,000 or so distinct CDR3 sequences, 6.5% to 9.5% of them singletons. In every case, the donor was a healthy Caucasian. These data also formed part of another study, on yellow fever vaccine responses in identical twins. That study adds: Reportedly, the response of twins' T cells to the vaccine seemed partly convergent, partly personalized.

The specimen sequenced was CD8+ T cells sorted from blood. This chain joins TRBV10-3 and TRBJ2-3, with 15 bases fitting TRBD2. The TCR sequence derives from a woman aged 18-29 years in good health. The DNA for the CDR3 is TGTGCCATCAGCCGCACAGGACTAGCGGGAGGGAGCACAGATACGCAGTATTTT. Amino acids: CAISRTGLAGGSTDTQYF.